The 18 T cell receptor beta chains presented below share a single source sample, sequenced in a study of T cell repertoires in cytomegalovirus infection. TCRdb independently ran MiXCR on the reads; one entry per CDR3 protein. The top ten clones hold roughly 29% of a sample with around 180,000 distinct CDR3 sequences, 28% of them seen once. Sequenced material: PBMCs. The receptors come from a human donor in good health (CMV status not recorded). Some clones in this sample may be carry-over from other donors' samples.

The chain uses TRBV6-5 and TRBJ1-2; 9 positions agree with TRBD1. CDR3 length equals 14 residues. CDR1 is MNHEY and CDR2 is SVGAGI in the germline V gene. V lost 6 bases and J lost 6; bases outside the gene matches: 8. Written as DNA, the CDR3 is TGTGCCAGCAGCTTTGGGACAGGGAGGGATGGCTACACCTTC. Protein sequence: CASSFGTGRDGYTF.

This clonotype has ten or more counts. The chain links TRBV6-2 or TRBV6-3 to TRBJ1-1; 7 bases map to TRBD1. V shed 6 bases and J 2 bases; nucleotides not matched to a gene: 21. Germline values: CDR1 MNHEY, CDR2 SVGEGT. This CDR3 is built from 19 residues. This chain's CDR3 is CASRTKDRWGLVINTEAFF. CDR3 coding DNA: TGTGCCAGCAGGACGAAGGACAGGTGGGGGCTGGTCATAAACACTGAAGCTTTCTTT.

This clonotype came up many times. The chain carries TRBV7-2 and TRBJ1-2; D gene ambiguous. This CDR3 spans 14 amino acids. Germline V gives CDR1 SGHTA, CDR2 FQGNSA. The germline V and J ends were trimmed by 2 bases and 1 base, with 8 bases remaining between them. CDR3 DNA sequence: TGTGCCAGCAGCTTACCACAGCTTAACTATGGCTACACCTTC. Protein: CASSLPQLNYGYTF. Full variable domain (outside the CDR3, taken from reference TRBV7-2 and TRBJ1-2): GAGVSQSPSNKVTEKGKDVELRCDPISGHTALYWYRQSLGQGLEFLIYFQGNSAPDKSGLPSDRFSAERTGGSVSTLTIQRTQQEDSAVYLCASSLPQLNYGYTFGSGTRLTVV.

The chain's CDR3 is CASSRQGAGDEKLFF. CDR3 sequence (DNA): TGTGCCAGCAGCCGACAGGGGGCCGGGGATGAAAAACTGTTTTTT. The chain carries TRBV6-6 and TRBJ1-4; 10 bases fit TRBD1. J gave up 6 bases and V 6 bases, and 7 bases lay outside the gene matches. This CDR3 is built from 15 residues. Germline lookup yields CDR1 MNHNY and CDR2 SVGAGI (reference sequence).

This clonotype was found a few times. The chain couples TRBV19 to TRBJ1-1; TRBD1 might be the D (6 bases). The CDR3 sequence is 17 residues long. Germline V lookup: CDR1 LNHDA, CDR2 SQIVND (reference sequence). The V gene lost 3 bases and the J gene lost 0 bases, with 17 bases spanning the gap. DNA for the CDR3: TGTGCCAGTAGTATGTATCCGGACAGCATTATGAACACTGAAGCTTTCTTT. This translates into CASSMYPDSIMNTEAFF. Full variable domain (missing parts from reference TRBV19 and TRBJ1-1): DGGITQSPKYLFRKEGQNVTLSCEQNLNHDAMYWYRQDPGQGLRLIYYSQIVNDFQKGDIAEGYSVSREKKESFPLTVTSAQKNPTAFYLCASSMYPDSIMNTEAFFGQGTRLTVV.

This clonotype appeared a few times. The chain has TRBV29-1 and TRBJ2-5, with 14 positions matching TRBD2. The CDR3 is made up of 16 amino acids. J lost 5 bases, V lost 6 bases, and 11 bases had no gene match. CDR1 is SQVTM, CDR2 ANQGSEA, per germline. The CDR3 DNA reads as TGCAGCGTGGGGACTAGCGGGGGAAATACCGGGGAGACCCAGTACTTC. This sequence encodes CSVGTSGGNTGETQYF.

The V and J genes are TRBV3-1 and TRBJ2-2; TRBD2 matches at 7 bases. V lost 2 bases to trimming and J lost 4 bases; unmatched junction nucleotides: 7. Germline V gene lookup returns CDR1 LGHDT and CDR2 YNNKEL (reference sequence). There are 16 residues in the CDR3. The CDR3 loop is CASSQPRGEGTGELFF. Written as DNA, the CDR3 is TGTGCCAGCAGCCAACCCCGGGGGGAGGGCACCGGGGAGCTGTTTTTT. The variable domain in full, with the rest retrieved from reference TRBV3-1 and TRBJ2-2, is DTAVSQTPKYLVTQMGNDKSIKCEQNLGHDTMYWYKQDSKKFLKIMFSYNNKELIINETVPNRFSPKSPDKAHLNLHINSLELGDSAVYFCASSQPRGEGTGELFFGEGSRLTVL.

This chain uses TRBV7-2 with TRBJ1-6; tentative D call: TRBD1 (6 bases). From germline, CDR1 is SGHTA and CDR2 FQGNSA. The V end was cut by 5 bases, the J end by 10 bases, with 15 bases between. This CDR3 region has 14 residues. The CDR3 region is CASSPTGPKSPLHF. CDR3 DNA: TGTGCCAGCAGCCCGACAGGCCCTAAGTCACCCCTCCACTTT.

As for this clonotype: A clone one base away is much larger, so this may be a read error. This chain joins TRBV7-9 and TRBJ1-1, with D possibly TRBD1 on 6 matching bases. The ends were cut back, 5 bases at V and 1 base at J, with 8 bases in the middle. CDR1 is SEHNR, CDR2 FQNEAQ, per germline (reference sequence). The CDR3 is 13 amino acids. CDR3 sequence (DNA): TGTGCCAGCAGCGCCAGGGGGAACACTGAAGCTTTCTTT. It translates to CASSARGNTEAFF. The entire variable domain, with the rest obtained from reference TRBV7-9 and TRBJ1-1, is as follows: DTGVSQNPRHKITKRGQNVTFRCDPISEHNRLYWYRQTLGQGPEFLTYFQNEAQLEKSRLLSDRFSAERPKGSFSTLEIQRTEQGDSAMYLCASSARGNTEAFFGQGTRLTVV.

About this clonotype: A much larger clone is a single base away; this may be a read error. The rearrangement joins TRBV7-2 to TRBJ2-1, with D unresolved. There are 13 residues in the CDR3. Trimming cost V 1 base and J 5 bases, with 6 bases left between them. CDR1 SGHTA and CDR2 FQGNSA come from the germline V gene. CDR3 residues: CASSLELDNEQFF. Here the CDR3 DNA reads TGTGCCAGCAGCTTAGAGTTGGACAATGAGCAGTTCTTC. Full variable domain (rest looked up from reference TRBV7-2 and TRBJ2-1): GAGVSQSPSNKVTEKGKDVELRCDPISGHTALYWYRQSLGQGLEFLIYFQGNSAPDKSGLPSDRFSAERTGGSVSTLTIQRTQQEDSAVYLCASSLELDNEQFFGPGTRLTVL.

Details on this clonotype: Germline is not matched at one junction end, which may reflect a read error. J is TRBJ2-7 and V is TRBV4-2; 16 bases line up with TRBD2. The CDR3 loop spans 18 amino acids. The V gene's germline CDR1 is LGHNA and CDR2 YNFKEQ. CDR3 DNA: TGTGCCAGCAGCCTCGGGACTAGCGGGGGGGCCGGAATCAACGAGCAGAACTTC. It translates to CASSLGTSGGAGINEQNF.

The CDR3 spells CASSISTPGFGTEAFF. In nucleotides, the CDR3 is TGTGCCAGTAGTATCTCGACCCCAGGGTTCGGCACTGAAGCTTTCTTT. The chain couples TRBV19 to TRBJ1-1, with D possibly being TRBD1 (5 bases). Germline V gene lookup returns CDR1 LNHDA and CDR2 SQIVND (reference sequence). This CDR3 has 16 residues. V lost 3 bases and J lost 4, with 18 bases in between.

There are many counts of this clonotype. The chain is built from TRBV7-2 and TRBJ2-6; tentative D call: TRBD1 (5 bases). Deletions cut 6 bases from V and 2 bases from J, with 5 bases between. Germline CDR1 SGHTA, CDR2 FQGNSA. The CDR3 is 13 residues long. CDR3 bases: TGTGCCAGCAGGACAGCTGGGGCCAACGTCCTGACTTTC. Translating it yields CASRTAGANVLTF.

The chain combines TRBV12-5 with TRBJ2-7, with unresolved D. Germline loops: CDR1 LGHNT, CDR2 FRNRAP. The CDR3 is 13 amino acids. V was clipped by 0 bases and J by 6 bases, with 9 bases between them. Here the CDR3 reads CASGLVLTGEQYF. CDR3 nucleotide sequence: TGTGCTAGTGGTTTGGTACTCACGGGCGAGCAGTACTTC.

About this clonotype: With a much larger clone just one base away, this may be a read error. This rearrangement joins TRBV12-3 or TRBV12-4 to TRBJ2-5; perhaps TRBD1 as D (5 bases). Trimming cost V 8 bases and J 0 bases, with 19 bases left between them. The CDR3 runs 16 residues. The CDR3 sequence is CASRPRAGRYQETQYF. The CDR3 DNA follows: TGTGCCAGCCGTCCCAGGGCAGGGCGGTACCAAGAGACCCAGTACTTC.

In this sample, this clonotype turned up a few times. The gene calls are TRBV7-2 and TRBJ2-7, with D perhaps TRBD1 (6 bases). The CDR3 runs to 14 residues. The germline V and J ends were trimmed by 2 bases and 5 bases, with 13 bases remaining between them. CDR1 SGHTA and CDR2 FQGNSA come from the germline V gene. CDR3 region: CASSLRSGDNEQYF. CDR3 in DNA: TGTGCCAGCAGCTTACGGTCAGGGGACAACGAGCAGTACTTC.

This clonotype has only a few counts. The gene calls are TRBV19 and TRBJ2-1; possibly TRBD2 for D (6 bases). The CDR3 totals 12 residues. Trimming cost V 9 bases and J 9 bases, with 15 bases left between them. Germline V lookup: CDR1 LNHDA, CDR2 SQIVND (reference sequence). Here the CDR3 reads CASWTHGGEQFF. CDR3 coding DNA: TGTGCCAGCTGGACCCACGGGGGTGAGCAGTTCTTC. The full variable domain, with the rest looked up from reference TRBV19 and TRBJ2-1, is DGGITQSPKYLFRKEGQNVTLSCEQNLNHDAMYWYRQDPGQGLRLIYYSQIVNDFQKGDIAEGYSVSREKKESFPLTVTSAQKNPTAFYLCASWTHGGEQFFGPGTRLTVL.

Only a few counts were recorded for this clonotype. This chain joins TRBV20-1 and TRBJ1-2; 7 bases match TRBD1. Unmatched junction bases numbered 7, after V lost 8 bases and J lost 4 bases. CDR3 length equals 12 residues. CDR1 and CDR2 from the germline V gene are DFQATT and SNEGSKA (reference sequence). CDR3 bases: TGCAGTTTCATCGGGACAGTCTATGGCTACACCTTC. It codes for CSFIGTVYGYTF.